The 4 T cell receptor beta chains below come from one sample, sequenced in a study of OX40 agonist ivuxolimab in advanced cancers. This table comes from immunoSEQ multiplex PCR, and its TCRdb copy is limited to in-frame clones, with some not included. This table has 30,000 to 40,000 clones, roughly 80% appearing once. The material was CD4+ or CD8+ T cells sorted from blood, obtained in a trial of the OX40 agonist ivuxolimab. These receptors originate from an adult with an advanced solid tumor such as melanoma, head and neck, liver or kidney cancer.

The rearrangement uses TRBV18 and TRBJ1-2, with a weak D call TRBD1 (6 bases). V lost 6 bases to trimming and J lost 6 bases, with 14 bases between them. This CDR3 contains 13 residues. In germline, CDR1 is KGHSH, CDR2 LQKENI. Here the CDR3 reads CASSYRDTDGYTF. The CDR3 bases are TGTGCCAGCTCGTACCGGGACACCGATGGCTACACCTTC.

The gene calls are TRBV15 and TRBJ1-5; a possible D gene is TRBD1 (5 bases). Germline lookup yields CDR1 LNHNV and CDR2 YYDKDF (reference sequence). V was pared by 7 bases and J by 11 bases, with 18 bases between. The CDR3 extends over 13 amino acids. Here the CDR3 DNA reads TGTGCCACCAATAAAGACCGGGGGTCAGCCCAGCATTTT. Translated: CATNKDRGSAQHF.

This sequence joins TRBV7-2 and TRBJ1-2; no reliable D call. Germline CDR1 and CDR2: SGHTA and FQGNSA. The CDR3 runs to 14 residues. V was clipped by 5 bases and J by 2 bases, with 12 bases between them. The CDR3 here is CASSPSIGNYGYTF. CDR3 DNA sequence: TGTGCCAGCAGCCCTTCGATAGGGAACTATGGCTACACCTTC.

This clone showed up just a few times. The chain links TRBV25-1 to TRBJ2-7, with D unclear. CDR1 MGHDK and CDR2 SYGVNS come from the germline V gene. V was pared by 10 bases and J by 2 bases, with 12 bases between. The CDR3 covers 12 residues. CDR3 sequence reads: CATSGRTYEQYF. DNA of the CDR3: TGTGCCACCTCCGGACGGACCTACGAGCAGTACTTC.